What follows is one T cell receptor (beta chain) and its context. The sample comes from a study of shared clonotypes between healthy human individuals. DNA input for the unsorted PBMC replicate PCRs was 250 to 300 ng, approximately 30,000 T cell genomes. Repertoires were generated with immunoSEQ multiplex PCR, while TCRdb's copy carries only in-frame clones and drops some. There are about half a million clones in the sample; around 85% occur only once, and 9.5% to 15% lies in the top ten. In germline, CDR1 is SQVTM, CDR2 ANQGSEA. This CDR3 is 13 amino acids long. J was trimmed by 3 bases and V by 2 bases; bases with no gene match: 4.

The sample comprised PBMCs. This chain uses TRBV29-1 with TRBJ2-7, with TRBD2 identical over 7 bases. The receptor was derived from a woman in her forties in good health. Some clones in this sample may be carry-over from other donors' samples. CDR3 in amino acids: CSVEPSGGYEQYF. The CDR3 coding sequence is TGCAGCGTTGAACCTAGCGGCGGCTACGAGCAGTACTTC.